Here is one TCR beta chain with its context. The antigen is undetermined. The whole isolated RNA underwent reverse transcription, so sequencing captured expressed TCRB transcripts. Libraries were prepared by immunoSEQ multiplex PCR; TCRdb keeps only in-frame clonotypes and omits some of them. Here the sample spans under 150,000 clones, approximately 10% being singletons. The data stem from a study of beta chain features in type 1 diabetes. Study results and limitations: Any HLA effect on TCRB rearrangement was left unresolved by small sub-analyses. Shorter TCRB CDR3s, moderately but significantly so, marked every one of the four CD4+ subsets in Type 1 diabetes patients.

V lost 4 bases to trimming and J lost 3 bases, with 13 bases between them. The CDR3 runs 13 residues. Germline V gives CDR1 GTSNPN, CDR2 SVGIG (reference sequence). This TCR was sampled from a young man with type 1 diabetes. Sequenced: central memory CD4+ T cells from blood. J is TRBJ2-7 and V is TRBV30; no clear D. The CDR3 here is CAWTPAVGYEQYF. For the CDR3, the DNA is TGTGCCTGGACTCCCGCGGTGGGCTACGAGCAGTACTTC.